This TCR beta chain appears in the sequencing data of a study of blood T cell repertoires in COVID-19. Study as a whole: Among Cohort 3 donors, those recovered had two negative PCRs, clearance, or symptom resolution. Sources were T cells, B-cell-depleted T cells, or PBMCs; the material itself was cDNA or gDNA.

Participant-reported clinical history was the basis for cohort assignment. The CDR3 is 15 amino acids. V lost 5 bases, J lost 1 base, and 6 bases stayed unmatched. Germline assignment: CDR1 LNHNV and CDR2 YYDKDF (reference sequence). Authors' processing steps: Amplification of reference gene primers provided the estimated nucleated cell counts. The table came from immunoSEQ multiplex PCR; TCRdb's copy has only in-frame clones and leaves some out. V and J calls and clone size are given by that table; D and trimming were obtained from the DNA. The table shows about 210,000 clones, with 87% occurring only once.

Sequenced: PBMCs or T cells enriched from blood (not recorded which). The sequence was collected from a man aged 25-40 years in a cohort exposed to, infected with or recovered from COVID-19 (not recorded which). This rearrangement joins TRBV15 to TRBJ1-1, with 8 nucleotides matching TRBD1. The CDR3 nucleotides are TGTGCCACCAGCCGACGGACAGGGACGAACACTGAAGCTTTCTTT. Translating gives CATSRRTGTNTEAFF.